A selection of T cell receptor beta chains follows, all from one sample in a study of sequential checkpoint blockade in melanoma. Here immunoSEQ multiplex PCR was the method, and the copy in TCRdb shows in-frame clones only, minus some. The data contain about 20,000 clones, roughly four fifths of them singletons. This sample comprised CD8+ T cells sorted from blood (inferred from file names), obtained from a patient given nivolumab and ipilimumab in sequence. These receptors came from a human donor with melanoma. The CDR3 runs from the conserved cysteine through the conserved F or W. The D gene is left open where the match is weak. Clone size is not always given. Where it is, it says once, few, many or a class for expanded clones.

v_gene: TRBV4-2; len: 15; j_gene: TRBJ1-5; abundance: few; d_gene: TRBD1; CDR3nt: TGTGCCAGCAGCCAGGGACAGGGGAGCAATCAGCCCCAGCATTTT; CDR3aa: CASSQGQGSNQPQHF
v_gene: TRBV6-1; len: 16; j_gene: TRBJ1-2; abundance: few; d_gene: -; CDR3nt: TGTGCCAGCAGTGAGGACTCCTTCATCGATAACTATGGCTACACCTTC; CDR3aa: CASSEDSFIDNYGYTF
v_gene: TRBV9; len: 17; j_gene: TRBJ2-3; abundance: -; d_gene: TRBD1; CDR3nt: TGTGCCAGCAGCGGATTCGCCGGGACAGGGGGCACAGATACGCAGTATTTT; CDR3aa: CASSGFAGTGGTDTQYF
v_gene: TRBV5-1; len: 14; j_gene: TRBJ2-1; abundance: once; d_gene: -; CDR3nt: TGCGCCAGCAGCTCGGTCCGAGGGACTCATGAGCAGTTCTTC; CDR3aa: CASSSVRGTHEQFF
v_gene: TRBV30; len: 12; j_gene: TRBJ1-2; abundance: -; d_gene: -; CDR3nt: TGTGCCTGGGGGGGGGCTAACTATGGCTACACCTTC; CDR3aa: CAWGGANYGYTF
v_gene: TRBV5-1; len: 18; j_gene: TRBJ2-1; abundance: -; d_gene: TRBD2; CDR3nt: TGCGCCAGCAGCTTGGTTAGGCCTAGCGGGGGGGTCTACAATGAGCAGTTCTTC; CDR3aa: CASSLVRPSGGVYNEQFF
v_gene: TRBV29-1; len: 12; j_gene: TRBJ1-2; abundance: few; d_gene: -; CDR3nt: TGCAGCGTTAGCGGGATTGGAAATGGCTACACCTTC; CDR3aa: CSVSGIGNGYTF
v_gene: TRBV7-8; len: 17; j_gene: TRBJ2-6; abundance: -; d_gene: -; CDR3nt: TGTGCCAGCAGGCCAGGACACCCTAGCTCTGGGGCCAACGTCCTGACTTTC; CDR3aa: CASRPGHPSSGANVLTF
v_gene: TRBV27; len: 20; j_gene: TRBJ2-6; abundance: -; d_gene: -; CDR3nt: TGTGCCAGCAGTTTCCTTCCTAAGTCGTGGGCGGGCTCTGGGGCCAACGTCCTGACTTTC; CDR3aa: CASSFLPKSWAGSGANVLTF
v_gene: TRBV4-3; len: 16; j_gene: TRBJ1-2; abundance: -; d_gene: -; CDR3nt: TGCGCCAGCAGCCAAGATGTGCGGGAGTCGAACTATGGCTACACCTTC; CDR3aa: CASSQDVRESNYGYTF
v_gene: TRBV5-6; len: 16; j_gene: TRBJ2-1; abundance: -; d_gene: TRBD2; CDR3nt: TGTGCCAGCAGCCAGACTAGCAGAATGCAATACAATGAGCAGTTCTTC; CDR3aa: CASSQTSRMQYNEQFF